One and the same sample provided the 11 T cell receptor beta chains below, sequenced in a study of CD8 T cells in ankylosing spondylitis. Findings and limits, study-wide: Typical of ankylosing spondylitis blood, it appeared, was a TCR beta motif of 7 or 8 highly homologous variants.

TCRdb used MiXCR to reprocess the 5' RACE reads, holding one entry per CDR3 protein. The repertoire includes 700,000 to 1,000,000 distinct CDR3 sequences, about an eighth of them detected once, and 0.51% sits in the top ten. These receptors have no known antigen. Sequencing used blood, either unsorted or a sorted T cell fraction (not recorded which). The source is a male donor with ankylosing spondylitis.

In its sample, this clonotype was seen a few times. The DNA for the CDR3 is TGTGCCAGCAGCCTCCGGGACAGGGGTCAGACCCAGTACTTC. This translates into CASSLRDRGQTQYF. The J gene is TRBJ2-5, the V gene TRBV7-2; 10 bases are shared with TRBD1. With 5 bases clipped from V and 6 bases from J, the junction kept 6 bases outside the gene matches. The germline CDR1 and CDR2 sequences are SGHTA and FQGNSA. The CDR3 runs to 14 residues.

This clonotype appeared a single time. V gene TRBV28 combines with J gene TRBJ2-2, with D perhaps TRBD1 (5 bases). V lost 6 bases and J lost 0, with 14 bases in between. CDR1 MDHEN and CDR2 SYDVKM come from the germline V gene. The length of the CDR3 is 16 residues. Here the CDR3 reads CASSPLGVSNTGELFF. The CDR3 bases are TGTGCCAGCAGCCCCCTAGGGGTTTCGAACACCGGGGAGCTGTTTTTT.

This clonotype was seen a few times. The chain combines TRBV4-3 with TRBJ2-1, with a weak D call TRBD1 (6 bases). From germline, CDR1 is LGHNA and CDR2 YSLEER. Trimming removed 3 bases at V and 6 bases at J, with 15 bases between. The CDR3 contains 15 residues. DNA of the CDR3: TGCGCCAGCAGCCAGTATATGGACAGACCCAATGAGCAGTTCTTC. Translating gives CASSQYMDRPNEQFF.

V and J are TRBV7-9 and TRBJ2-7, with a possible D match to TRBD2 (6 bases). The ends were cut back, 7 bases at V and 12 bases at J, with 25 bases in the middle. The CDR3 runs 14 residues. CDR1 and CDR2 (germline): SEHNR, FQNEAQ (reference sequence). The CDR3 region has the DNA TGTGCCAGCACCCTCGCCGGGACTCCCCCGTCTCGGTACTTC. Encoded protein: CASTLAGTPPSRYF.

The chain combines TRBV12-3 or TRBV12-4 with TRBJ2-4; D unclear. The CDR3 length is 12 residues. Trimming shortened V by 3 bases and J by 9 bases, and 9 bases separated the two germline ends. In nucleotides, the CDR3 is TGTGCCAGCAGTTTTGACCGAACCATTCAGTACTTC. Its protein is CASSFDRTIQYF.

The chain combines TRBV10-3 with TRBJ2-3, with TRBD1 matching 9 bases. The ends lost 6 bases at V and 0 bases at J; junction bases unmatched: 1. The germline V gene has CDR1 ENHRY and CDR2 SYGVKD. This CDR3 is 14 amino acids long. CDR3 in DNA: TGTGCCATCAGCGGGACAGGGAGCACAGATACGCAGTATTTT. This translates into CAISGTGSTDTQYF.

This clonotype has just a few counts. The gene calls are TRBV6-2 or TRBV6-3 and TRBJ2-1; D gene uncertain. The CDR3 totals 13 residues. CDR1 MNHEY and CDR2 SVGEGT come from the germline V gene. V lost 4 bases and J lost 3, with 7 bases in between. CDR3 in DNA: TGTGCCAGCAGTTTGCATAGCTACAATGAGCAGTTCTTC. This encodes CASSLHSYNEQFF.

Only a few counts were recorded for this clonotype. The rearrangement uses TRBV4-3 and TRBJ1-1, with D uncertain. The V end lost 0 bases, the J end lost 6 bases, and 11 bases lay between the germline ends. Germline V gives CDR1 LGHNA, CDR2 YSLEER. This CDR3 contains 14 residues. CDR3 loop: CASSQDRASAEAFF. CDR3 coding DNA: TGCGCCAGCAGCCAAGATCGGGCATCTGCTGAAGCTTTCTTT.

This clonotype showed up just a few times. The rearrangement joins TRBV10-3 to TRBJ1-5; a possible D gene is TRBD1 (6 bases). Per the germline V gene, CDR1 is ENHRY and CDR2 is SYGVKD. There are 16 residues in the CDR3. Trimming removed 2 bases at V and 1 base at J, with 12 bases between. The CDR3 bases are TGTGCCATCAGTGAGGAAACAGGGCGCAGCAATCAGCCCCAGCATTTT. It encodes CAISEETGRSNQPQHF.

The gene calls are TRBV12-3 or TRBV12-4 and TRBJ2-7; D gene unclear. Trimming left V 7 bases short and J 3 bases short, with 19 bases between. The CDR3 covers 15 residues. The CDR3 DNA reads TGTGCCAGCACCAAAAGGTCGGCAGGACGCTACGAGCAGTACTTC. Translated: CASTKRSAGRYEQYF.

This clonotype has a count of ten or more. The gene calls are TRBV5-1 and TRBJ2-3; D tentatively fits TRBD1 or TRBD2 (5 bases each). Germline V gene sequence: CDR1 SGHRS, CDR2 YFSETQ. Trimming shortened V by 4 bases and J by 6 bases, and 15 bases separated the two germline ends. This CDR3 comprises 14 residues. The chain's CDR3 is CASSPIPGADTQYF. The CDR3 DNA reads TGCGCCAGCAGCCCGATTCCCGGGGCCGATACGCAGTATTTT.